This T cell receptor beta chain comes out of a study of regulatory T cells in long-lasting Graves disease. The germline V gene has CDR1 SGHDT and CDR2 YYEEEE. This CDR3 has 16 amino acids. V shed 4 bases, J shed 3 bases, and the junction held 8 bases outside the gene matches. For TCR beta, libraries came from iRepertoire HTBI primers and Arm-PCR of CDR3 regions. The authors' processing: Among the samples, 60 to 65 TRBV and more than twelve TRBJ segments were identified. TCRdb reprocessed the multiplex PCR reads via MiXCR and lists one record per CDR3 protein. The authors' filters were not applied to this entry. The table includes hundreds of thousands of distinct CDR3 sequences, approximately 15% detected once. At least ten counts were recorded for this clonotype. Indicated time point: newly diagnosed GD, antithyroid drugs for less than 3 months. TCR sequences were obtained from RNA taken from PBMCs.

These sequences were also reported in another study, on T cells in Graves' hyperthyroidism and ophthalmopathy.

The rearrangement links TRBV5-6 to TRBJ2-7; 12 positions agree with TRBD1. Material: peripheral blood mononuclear cells (PBMCs), obtained at new diagnosis, from a patient treated with antithyroid drugs. The sequence derives from a man aged 30 to 39 with Graves disease. The CDR3, as DNA: TGTGCCAGCAGCCGTGAGGGACAGGGGGCAGTCTACGAGCAGTACTTC. Translation gives CASSREGQGAVYEQYF.